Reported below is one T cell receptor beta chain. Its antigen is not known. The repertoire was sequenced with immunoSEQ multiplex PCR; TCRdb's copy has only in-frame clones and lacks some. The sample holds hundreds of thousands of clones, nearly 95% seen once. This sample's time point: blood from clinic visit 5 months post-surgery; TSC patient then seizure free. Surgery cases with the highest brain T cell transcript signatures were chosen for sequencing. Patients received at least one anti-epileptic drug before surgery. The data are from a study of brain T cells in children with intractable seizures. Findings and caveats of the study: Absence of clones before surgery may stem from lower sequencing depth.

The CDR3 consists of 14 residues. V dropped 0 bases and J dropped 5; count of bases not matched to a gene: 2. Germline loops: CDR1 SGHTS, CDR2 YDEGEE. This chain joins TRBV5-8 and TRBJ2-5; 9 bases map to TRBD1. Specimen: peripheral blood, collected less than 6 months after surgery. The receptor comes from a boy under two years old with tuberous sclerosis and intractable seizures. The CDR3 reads CASSLDRGRETQYF. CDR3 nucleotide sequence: TGTGCCAGCAGCTTGGACAGGGGGCGGGAGACCCAGTACTTC.